This T cell receptor (beta chain) was profiled in a study of T-cell memory formation after mild COVID-19. Study-level findings and limits: Mostly located in CM and EM were contracting CD4+ clones, with contracting CD8+ clones located in EMRA. The appearance of some responding clones in pre-infection memory suggested that cross-reactive memory joined.

TCRdb itself ran the 5' RACE reads through MiXCR, one entry per CDR3 protein. This table has about 540,000 distinct CDR3 sequences, roughly 22% appearing once. Germline trimming cut 0 bases from V and 0 bases from J; bases unmatched to any gene: 5. CDR1 is SGHRS, CDR2 YFSETQ, per germline. The CDR3 loop spans 16 amino acids. Note on this clonotype: The antigen remains undetermined.

The chain employs TRBV5-1 and TRBJ2-7, with 8 bases lining up with TRBD1. Sequenced sample: PBMCs or a T cell subset sorted from them (not recorded which). The receptor comes from an adult woman who had mild COVID-19 (a few samples of this study predate the infection). Cell type and time point are not known. The CDR3 loop reads CASSLGLTGASYEQYF. As DNA, the CDR3 is TGCGCCAGCAGCTTGGGGCTGACAGGGGCCTCCTACGAGCAGTACTTC.